A single sample is the source of the 30 T cell receptor beta chains below, sequenced in a study of blood T cell repertoires in COVID-19. Method: immunoSEQ multiplex PCR; TCRdb's copy keeps in-frame clones and lacks some. The sample includes roughly 300,000 clones, approximately 91% of them seen just once. The material sequenced was PBMCs or T cells enriched from blood (not recorded which). The receptor set was obtained from a woman between 40 and 55 years old with acute COVID-19.

This sequence joins TRBV5-8 and TRBJ1-6; D might be TRBD1 (6 bases). The germline V gene encodes CDR1 SGHTS and CDR2 YDEGEE. V lost 2 bases to trimming and J lost 10 bases, with 16 bases between them. This CDR3 comprises 15 residues. In DNA form, the CDR3 reads TGTGCCAGCAGCTTATGGGGGCGCGAAGGATCACCCCTCCACTTT. It specifies CASSLWGREGSPLHF.

The V call is TRBV18, the J call TRBJ2-7, with TRBD2 as a possible D gene (5 bases). The CDR3 is 14 amino acids. From germline, CDR1 is KGHSH and CDR2 LQKENI. V lost 3 bases to trimming and J lost 12 bases, with 21 bases between them. The CDR3 protein is CASSPLAIETEVYF. In DNA form, the CDR3 reads TGTGCCAGCTCACCCCTAGCAATTGAAACCGAAGTGTACTTC.

Note on this clone: Other DNA sequences in the same sample also yield this CDR3. The V call is TRBV19, the J call TRBJ2-7; TRBD1 agrees at 7 bases. V was clipped by 3 bases and J by 1 base; unmatched bases: 3. This CDR3 has 14 residues. Germline CDR1 and CDR2: LNHDA and SQIVND (reference sequence). This CDR3 reads CASSIRQGSYEQYF. In nucleotides, the CDR3 is TGTGCCAGTAGTATCCGACAGGGTTCCTACGAGCAGTACTTC. Complete variable domain (other parts from reference TRBV19 and TRBJ2-7): DGGITQSPKYLFRKEGQNVTLSCEQNLNHDAMYWYRQDPGQGLRLIYYSQIVNDFQKGDIAEGYSVSREKKESFPLTVTSAQKNPTAFYLCASSIRQGSYEQYFGPGTRLTVT.

This chain links TRBV5-1 with TRBJ2-2; TRBD1 matches at 8 bases. The CDR3 length is 16 residues. CDR1 is SGHRS and CDR2 is YFSETQ in the germline V gene. Germline trimming cut 3 bases from V and 1 base from J; bases unmatched to any gene: 5. The CDR3 is CASSYAGQENTGELFF. The CDR3 DNA sequence: TGCGCCAGCAGCTACGCGGGACAGGAGAACACCGGGGAGCTGTTTTTT.

The chain joins TRBV7-2 to TRBJ1-6, with D unresolved. Germline V gives CDR1 SGHTA, CDR2 FQGNSA. CDR3 length: 13 residues. With 3 bases removed from V and 10 bases from J, the gap between germline ends came to 10 bases. CDR3 DNA sequence: TGTGCCAGCAGCTTGCAGGTCACCTCACCCCTCCACTTT. Its translation is CASSLQVTSPLHF.

The rearrangement joins TRBV5-3 to TRBJ1-2, with a possible D match to TRBD1 (5 bases). TRBV5-3 is given ORF status, its function remaining uncertain. V was cut by 0 bases and J by 3 bases, with 15 bases left in between. CDR3 size: 16 residues. This CDR3 is CARSLDSNRFDYGYTF. The CDR3 nucleotides read TGTGCCAGAAGCTTGGACTCCAACAGGTTCGACTATGGCTACACCTTC.

The gene calls are TRBV4-3 and TRBJ1-5; tentative D call: TRBD1 (5 bases). V shed 4 bases and J shed 3 bases, with 10 bases lying between them. Per the germline V gene, CDR1 is LGHNA and CDR2 is YSLEER. The CDR3 length is 14 residues. Here the CDR3 reads CASSLTGVNQPQHF. For the CDR3, the DNA is TGCGCCAGCAGCCTAACGGGGGTCAATCAGCCCCAGCATTTT.

The chain is built from TRBV6-5 and TRBJ1-3, with D possibly TRBD1 on 5 matching bases. The V end lost 11 bases, the J end lost 11 bases, and 22 bases lay between the germline ends. The V gene's germline CDR1 is MNHEY and CDR2 SVGAGI. The CDR3 runs to 13 residues. The CDR3 here is CAYAVDGGPAIYF. CDR3 nucleotide sequence: TGTGCCTATGCTGTAGACGGGGGACCCGCCATATATTTT.

The V call is TRBV2, the J call TRBJ2-5; TRBD2 matches 8 bases. CDR1 and CDR2 from the germline V gene are SNHLY and FYNNEI. Trimming cost V 8 bases and J 1 base; bases outside gene matches: 3. This CDR3 is 13 amino acids long. This CDR3 reads CASRRGAQETQYF. The CDR3 DNA reads as TGTGCCAGCCGGCGGGGGGCCCAAGAGACCCAGTACTTC. Filled out from reference TRBV2 and TRBJ2-5, the complete variable domain reads EPEVTQTPSHQVTQMGQEVILRCVPISNHLYFYWYRQILGQKVEFLVSFYNNEISEKSEIFDDQFSVERPDGSNFTLKIRSTKLEDSAMYFCASRRGAQETQYFGPGTRLLVL.

This chain links TRBV20-1 with TRBJ1-2, with 7 bases fitting TRBD1. The germline V gene has CDR1 DFQATT and CDR2 SNEGSKA (reference sequence). J gave up 11 bases and V 5 bases, and 5 bases lay outside the gene matches. The CDR3 is 10 residues long. CDR3 DNA sequence: TGCAGTGCTTGGGACAGATTGTACACCTTC. Translated: CSAWDRLYTF.

The chain recombines TRBV28 with TRBJ1-1, with 8 bases identical to TRBD1. Looked up from germline, CDR1 is MDHEN and CDR2 is SYDVKM. The CDR3 covers 13 residues. Germline trimming cut 7 bases from V and 4 bases from J; bases unmatched to any gene: 5. In nucleotides, the CDR3 is TGTGCCAGCAACACCGGGACAGGCACTGAAGCTTTCTTT. This gives the protein CASNTGTGTEAFF.

V is TRBV14 and J is TRBJ2-1, with TRBD2 matching 9 bases. The CDR3 extends over 17 amino acids. V dropped 4 bases and J dropped 0; count of bases not matched to a gene: 7. CDR1 SGHDN and CDR2 FVKESK come from the germline V gene. The CDR3 DNA is TGTGCCAGCAGCCTCCCCTATAGCGGGAGCTCCTACAATGAGCAGTTCTTC. Its translation: CASSLPYSGSSYNEQFF.

The chain couples TRBV4-2 to TRBJ2-5, with D maybe TRBD2 (6 bases). The CDR3 totals 15 residues. Germline CDR1 is LGHNA and CDR2 is YNFKEQ. V was clipped by 0 bases and J by 13 bases, with 21 bases between them. CDR3 coding DNA: TGTGCCAGCAGCCAAGAGCAAGTGGGAGGAACCTCAATGTACTTC. Translating gives CASSQEQVGGTSMYF.

The chain joins TRBV6-2 or TRBV6-3 to TRBJ1-5, with 9 bases that match TRBD1. Germline CDR1 reads MNHEY; CDR2 reads SVGEGT. This CDR3 region has 17 residues. V lost 5 bases and J lost 2; bases outside the gene matches: 10. CDR3 sequence reads: CASSPPFRDRGNQPQHF. In DNA, the CDR3 is TGTGCCAGCAGTCCCCCATTCAGGGACAGGGGCAATCAGCCCCAGCATTTT.

This chain uses TRBV27 with TRBJ2-7; possible D gene TRBD2, 7 bases. V lost 2 bases and J lost 4, with 15 bases in between. This CDR3 has 15 amino acids. CDR1 and CDR2 (germline): MNHEY, SMNVEV (reference sequence). CDR3 region: CASSLRGVGGYEQYF. DNA for the CDR3: TGTGCCAGCAGTTTACGGGGGGTAGGGGGTTACGAGCAGTACTTC.

The rearrangement uses TRBV3-1 (or the pseudogene TRBV3-2) and TRBJ2-5; 11 nucleotides align to TRBD2. V was pared by 4 bases and J by 1 base, with 5 bases of the junction left unmatched. The CDR3 covers 16 residues. Looked up from germline, CDR1 is LGHDT and CDR2 is YNNKEL (reference sequence). The CDR3 sequence: CASSPSTSGVQETQYF. CDR3 coding DNA: TGTGCCAGCAGCCCTTCGACTAGCGGGGTCCAAGAGACCCAGTACTTC.

The chain employs TRBV7-5 and TRBJ1-1. TRBV7-5 is a documented pseudogene. The CDR3 extends over 15 amino acids. In DNA, the CDR3 is TGTGTCAGAAGCTTAGGTTTCGGGGTTTTCACTGAAGCTTTCTTT. Residues: CVRSLGFGVFTEAFF.

This chain links TRBV2 with TRBJ1-2; D perhaps matches TRBD1 (5 bases). Trimming shortened V by 6 bases and J by 5 bases, and 10 bases separated the two germline ends. The CDR3 covers 12 residues. Germline V gene lookup returns CDR1 SNHLY and CDR2 FYNNEI. CDR3 nucleotide sequence: TGTGCCAGCAGACGACAGCCGTATGGCTACACCTTC. Amino acid sequence: CASRRQPYGYTF.

The chain combines TRBV18 with TRBJ2-5; D perhaps matches TRBD2 (6 bases). CDR1 is KGHSH, CDR2 LQKENI, per germline. This CDR3 is 14 amino acids long. The V end lost 8 bases, the J end lost 6 bases, and 19 bases lay between the germline ends. This CDR3 reads CASTLIEGGKTQYF. CDR3 DNA: TGTGCCAGCACATTAATCGAGGGCGGGAAGACCCAGTACTTC.

The chain carries TRBV6-5 and TRBJ1-1; D not certain. Germline V gene sequence: CDR1 MNHEY, CDR2 SVGAGI. V gave up 1 base and J gave up 0 bases, with 9 bases separating them. CDR3 length equals 15 residues. The DNA for the CDR3 is TGTGCCAGCAGTTACTGGAGGGAGATGAACACTGAAGCTTTCTTT. This sequence encodes CASSYWREMNTEAFF.

The chain has TRBV27 and TRBJ1-2; the D gene is possibly TRBD1 (6 bases). The CDR3 loop spans 14 amino acids. CDR1 MNHEY and CDR2 SMNVEV come from the germline V gene (reference sequence). Trimming stripped 11 bases from V and 4 bases from J, with 20 bases between. The CDR3 spells CADQPLAGAYGYTF. The CDR3, as DNA: TGTGCCGACCAGCCCCTTGCGGGGGCCTATGGCTACACCTTC.

The chain has TRBV3-1 (or the pseudogene TRBV3-2) and TRBJ1-1, with D unresolved. CDR3 length equals 14 residues. Trimming cost V 1 base and J 7 bases, with 13 bases left between them. CDR1 is LGHDT and CDR2 is YNNKEL in the germline V gene (reference sequence). CDR3 sequence reads: CASSQAGGILEAFF. In DNA, the CDR3 is TGTGCCAGCAGCCAAGCGGGAGGGATCCTTGAAGCTTTCTTT.

This clone has only one observation. V usage is TRBV18 and J usage is TRBJ2-5; D is unclear. CDR1 is KGHSH and CDR2 is LQKENI in the germline V gene. CDR3 length: 14 amino acids. With 5 bases removed from V and 1 base from J, the gap between germline ends came to 11 bases. The CDR3 nucleotides are TGTGCCAGCTCAACGAGCCTCGGCCAAGAGACCCAGTACTTC. Translation: CASSTSLGQETQYF.

The chain uses TRBV2 and TRBJ1-6; D is undetermined. V lost 1 base, J lost 14 bases, and 12 bases lay in between. Germline CDR1 SNHLY, CDR2 FYNNEI. This CDR3 spans 13 amino acids. CDR3 nucleotide sequence: TGTGCCAGCAGTGAAGTCCCTTTGAGCTCCCTCCACTTT. Protein product: CASSEVPLSSLHF.

This chain joins TRBV7-9 and TRBJ1-4; 12 nucleotides match TRBD1. The CDR3 length is 15 residues. Germline CDR1 and CDR2: SEHNR and FQNEAQ (reference sequence). J was trimmed by 8 bases and V by 5 bases; bases with no gene match: 6. The CDR3 nucleotides are TGTGCCAGCAGCGGGGACAGGGGGCGTTGGGAAAAACTGTTTTTT. Amino acids: CASSGDRGRWEKLFF. Variable domain in full (rest from reference TRBV7-9 and TRBJ1-4): DTGVSQNPRHKITKRGQNVTFRCDPISEHNRLYWYRQTLGQGPEFLTYFQNEAQLEKSRLLSDRFSAERPKGSFSTLEIQRTEQGDSAMYLCASSGDRGRWEKLFFGSGTQLSVL.

The gene calls are TRBV24-1 and TRBJ2-1; 8 positions match TRBD2. The CDR3 runs to 14 residues. Germline loops: CDR1 KGHDR, CDR2 SFDVKD. The junction had 8 bases not matched to a gene; V was cut back by 9 bases and J by 5 bases. The CDR3 protein is CATGGLAPNNEQFF. Here the CDR3 DNA reads TGTGCCACCGGTGGACTAGCCCCTAACAATGAGCAGTTCTTC.

V and J are TRBV5-1 and TRBJ2-1; 7 bases are shared with TRBD2. Trimming cost V 0 bases and J 4 bases; bases outside gene matches: 7. This CDR3 comprises 16 residues. Per germline, CDR1 SGHRS and CDR2 YFSETQ. The CDR3 sequence: CASSLEGAGWYNEQFF. CDR3 in DNA: TGCGCCAGCAGCTTGGAGGGAGCGGGGTGGTACAATGAGCAGTTCTTC. The full variable domain, rest sourced from reference TRBV5-1 and TRBJ2-1, is KAGVTQTPRYLIKTRGQQVTLSCSPISGHRSVSWYQQTPGQGLQFLFEYFSETQRNKGNFPGRFSGRQFSNSRSEMNVSTLELGDSALYLCASSLEGAGWYNEQFFGPGTRLTVL.

The rearrangement uses TRBV9 and TRBJ2-1; tentative D call: TRBD2 (5 bases). From germline, CDR1 is SGDLS and CDR2 YYNGEE. The V gene lost 4 bases and the J gene lost 4 bases, with 15 bases spanning the gap. There are 15 residues in the CDR3. The CDR3 coding sequence is TGTGCCAGCAGCCCTTACTCCGGGGAATACAATGAGCAGTTCTTC. Encoded protein: CASSPYSGEYNEQFF.

This rearrangement joins TRBV11-2 to TRBJ2-7; TRBD2 matches at 7 bases. V trimming: 3 bases; J trimming: 7 bases; junction bases outside the gene matches: 9. This CDR3 has 14 amino acids. Germline V gene data show CDR1 as SGHAT and CDR2 as FQNNGV. The CDR3 protein is CASSFWTGEGEQYF. CDR3 nucleotide sequence: TGTGCCAGCAGCTTCTGGACGGGGGAGGGGGAGCAGTACTTC.

The chain employs TRBV6-1 and TRBJ1-2, with 10 bases lining up with TRBD1. This CDR3 has 18 residues. J lost 0 bases, V lost 4 bases, and 11 bases had no gene match. Germline CDR1 and CDR2: MNHNS and SASEGT. CDR3 sequence reads: CASSGRQGQGNTNYGYTF. As DNA, the CDR3 is TGTGCCAGCAGTGGAAGACAGGGACAGGGGAATACTAACTATGGCTACACCTTC.